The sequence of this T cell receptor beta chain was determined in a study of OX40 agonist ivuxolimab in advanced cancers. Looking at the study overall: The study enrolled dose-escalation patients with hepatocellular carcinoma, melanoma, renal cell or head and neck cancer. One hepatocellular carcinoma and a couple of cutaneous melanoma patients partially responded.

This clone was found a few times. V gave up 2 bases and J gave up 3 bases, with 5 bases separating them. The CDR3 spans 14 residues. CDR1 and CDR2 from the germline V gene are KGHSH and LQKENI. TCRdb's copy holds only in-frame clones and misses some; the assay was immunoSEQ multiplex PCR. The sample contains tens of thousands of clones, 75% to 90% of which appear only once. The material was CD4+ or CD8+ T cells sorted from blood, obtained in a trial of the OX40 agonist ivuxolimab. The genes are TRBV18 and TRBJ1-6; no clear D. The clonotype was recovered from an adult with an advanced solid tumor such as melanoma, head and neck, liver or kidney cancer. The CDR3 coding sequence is TGTGCCAGCTCACCAGGTTTCTATAATTCACCCCTCCACTTT. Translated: CASSPGFYNSPLHF.